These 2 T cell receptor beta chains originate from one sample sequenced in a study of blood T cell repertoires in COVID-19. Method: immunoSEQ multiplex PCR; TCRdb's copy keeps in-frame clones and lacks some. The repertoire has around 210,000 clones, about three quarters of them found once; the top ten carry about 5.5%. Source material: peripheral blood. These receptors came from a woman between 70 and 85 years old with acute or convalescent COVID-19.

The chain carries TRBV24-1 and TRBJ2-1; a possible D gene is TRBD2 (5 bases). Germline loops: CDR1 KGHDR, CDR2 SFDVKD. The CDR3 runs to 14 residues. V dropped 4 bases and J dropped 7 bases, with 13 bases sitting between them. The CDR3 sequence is CATSDPRTENEQFF. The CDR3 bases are TGTGCCACCAGTGACCCCCGGACTGAAAATGAGCAGTTCTTC.

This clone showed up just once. CDR3: CASSPSKGSDYEQYF. The CDR3 DNA reads TGTGCCAGCTCACCTTCCAAGGGTAGCGACTACGAGCAGTACTTC. This chain links TRBV18 with TRBJ2-7; possible D gene TRBD2, 5 bases. Trimming took off 3 bases at V and 3 bases at J, with 15 bases between the two ends. Germline-derived CDR1 and CDR2 are KGHSH and LQKENI. The CDR3 spans 15 residues.